Shown below are 30 T cell receptor beta chains from a single sample sequenced in a study of T cells in Graves' hyperthyroidism and ophthalmopathy. TCR beta CDR3 region amplification was performed from RNA transcripts. The HTBI primer set served for first-round RT-PCR of the TCR CDR3. Via MiXCR, TCRdb re-called the multiplex PCR reads, giving one row per CDR3 protein. The table has hundreds of thousands of distinct CDR3 sequences, around a sixth seen once. The sample was blood. These receptors were collected from a woman under 30 with Graves' hyperthyroidism.

This clonotype appeared many times. J is TRBJ1-2 and V is TRBV29-1; tentative D call: TRBD1 (6 bases). CDR1 and CDR2 from the germline V gene are SQVTM and ANQGSEA. Trimming stripped 6 bases from V and 3 bases from J, with 11 bases between. The CDR3 is 12 amino acids. For the CDR3, the DNA is TGCAGCGTCTACAGGGTGTACTATGGCTACACCTTC. Protein sequence: CSVYRVYYGYTF.

This clonotype was picked up a small number of times. The V call is TRBV27, the J call TRBJ1-3; D unresolved. CDR3 length: 16 residues. CDR1 is MNHEY and CDR2 is SMNVEV in the germline V gene (reference sequence). Trimming left V 2 bases short and J 4 bases short, with 15 bases between. The CDR3 nucleotides read TGTGCCAGCAGTTTAATTGGGCCCTACCCCGGAAACACCATATATTTT. Residues: CASSLIGPYPGNTIYF.

There are many counts of this clonotype. The CDR3 DNA follows: TGCAGTGCTAGACGGGGAGTAGCGGGACCCTACGAGCAGTACTTC. Translated, it gives CSARRGVAGPYEQYF. The V and J genes are TRBV20-1 and TRBJ2-7; TRBD2 aligns across 8 bases. Trimming at V came to 2 bases and at J to 2 bases, leaving 8 bases not matched to a gene. This CDR3 contains 15 residues. CDR1 is DFQATT and CDR2 is SNEGSKA in the germline V gene (reference sequence).

This clonotype was seen more than once but under ten times. The V call is TRBV2, the J call TRBJ1-4; the D is unclear. Per germline, CDR1 SNHLY and CDR2 FYNNEI. This CDR3 contains 15 residues. V was shortened by 6 bases and J by 0 bases, with 11 bases between the two germline ends. CDR3 amino acids: CASSFSVATNEKLFF. DNA of the CDR3: TGTGCCAGCAGCTTCTCGGTCGCAACTAATGAAAAACTGTTTTTT. Supplemented by reference TRBV2 and TRBJ1-4, the full variable domain reads EPEVTQTPSHQVTQMGQEVILRCVPISNHLYFYWYRQILGQKVEFLVSFYNNEISEKSEIFDDQFSVERPDGSNFTLKIRSTKLEDSAMYFCASSFSVATNEKLFFGSGTQLSVL.

The sample holds many counts of this clonotype. The chain joins TRBV7-9 to TRBJ2-7; 13 nucleotides match TRBD2. Per the germline V gene, CDR1 is SEHNR and CDR2 is FQNEAQ (reference sequence). The CDR3 is 18 residues long. Trimming took 2 bases from V and 4 from J; bases not matched to a gene: 11. The CDR3 protein is CASSLLELAGGPRYEQYF. As DNA, the CDR3 is TGTGCCAGCAGCTTACTCGAACTAGCGGGGGGGCCCCGATACGAGCAGTACTTC.

This clonotype was observed a single time. This chain joins TRBV29-1 and TRBJ1-1; the D gene is possibly TRBD1 (5 bases). Deletions cut 4 bases from V and 2 bases from J, with 20 bases between. The length of the CDR3 is 16 residues. Germline V gene lookup returns CDR1 SQVTM and CDR2 ANQGSEA. The CDR3 here is CSVGGSTRHPNTEAFF. The DNA for the CDR3 is TGCAGCGTTGGGGGGAGCACGAGGCACCCAAACACTGAAGCTTTCTTT.

The genes are TRBV5-6 and TRBJ1-2; D might be TRBD1 (6 bases). Per germline, CDR1 SGHDT and CDR2 YYEEEE. Trimming cost V 3 bases and J 4 bases, with 13 bases left between them. The CDR3 runs 14 residues. The CDR3, as DNA: TGTGCCAGCAGCTCCGGACAGTCCTTCTATGGCTACACCTTC. Residues: CASSSGQSFYGYTF.

The table lists this clonotype with many counts. J is TRBJ2-5 and V is TRBV28; tentatively, D is TRBD1 (6 bases). V was pared by 7 bases and J by 5 bases, with 20 bases between. The CDR3 covers 15 residues. The V gene's germline CDR1 is MDHEN and CDR2 SYDVKM. The CDR3 reads CASNSEGTSEETQYF. The CDR3 nucleotides read TGTGCCAGCAATTCTGAGGGGACATCCGAGGAGACCCAGTACTTC.

Many counts were recorded for this clonotype. The chain joins TRBV11-2 to TRBJ2-1; 7 positions match TRBD1. Germline V gene lookup returns CDR1 SGHAT and CDR2 FQNNGV. J lost 4 bases, V lost 5 bases, and 11 bases had no gene match. The CDR3 runs to 16 residues. The CDR3 sequence is CASSPPLGGVYNEQFF. Written as DNA, the CDR3 is TGTGCCAGCAGCCCCCCCTTAGGGGGCGTTTACAATGAGCAGTTCTTC. Supplemented by reference TRBV11-2 and TRBJ2-1, the full variable domain reads EAGVAQSPRYKIIEKRQSVAFWCNPISGHATLYWYQQILGQGPKLLIQFQNNGVVDDSQLPKDRFSAERLKGVDSTLKIQPAKLEDSAVYLCASSPPLGGVYNEQFFGPGTRLTVL.

This clonotype has at least ten counts. The chain combines TRBV7-2 with TRBJ2-1; perhaps TRBD2 as D (7 bases). The CDR3 is 17 residues long. Germline V gene sequence: CDR1 SGHTA, CDR2 FQGNSA. V lost 4 bases and J lost 4, with 20 bases in between. This CDR3 reads CASSSSYRGGPYNEQFF. For the CDR3, the DNA is TGTGCCAGCAGCTCGTCTTATAGGGGGGGACCTTACAATGAGCAGTTCTTC.

This clonotype has ten or more counts. CDR3 bases: TGTGCCAGCAGCTTAATAGCGGGAGGGCCCTACGAGCAGTACTTC. Its translation is CASSLIAGGPYEQYF. J is TRBJ2-7 and V is TRBV7-9, with 11 positions matching TRBD2. Looked up from germline, CDR1 is SEHNR and CDR2 is FQNEAQ (reference sequence). Losses at the gene ends were 2 bases for V and 2 bases for J; bases not matched to a gene: 2. The CDR3 runs to 15 residues.

This clonotype was counted ten times or more. The chain links TRBV20-1 to TRBJ2-7; D is perhaps TRBD2 (6 bases). Trimming removed 5 bases from V and 0 bases from J, with 14 bases in between. Germline assignment: CDR1 DFQATT and CDR2 SNEGSKA (reference sequence). The CDR3 is 14 residues long. The CDR3 loop is CSAGPAGYSYEQYF. The CDR3 DNA follows: TGCAGTGCTGGGCCCGCGGGGTACTCCTACGAGCAGTACTTC.

At least ten counts were recorded for this clonotype. This rearrangement joins TRBV3-1 to TRBJ1-4, with a possible D match to TRBD1 (5 bases). CDR3 length: 15 amino acids. The V and J ends lost 0 bases and 5 bases respectively, with 10 bases between them. Looked up from germline, CDR1 is LGHDT and CDR2 is YNNKEL (reference sequence). Here the CDR3 reads CASSQDRGLNEKLFF. In nucleotides, the CDR3 is TGTGCCAGCAGCCAAGATAGGGGCTTAAATGAAAAACTGTTTTTT.

About this clonotype itself: A read error may be the cause here, since a much bigger clone is one base away. The chain carries TRBV28 and TRBJ1-2, with D hard to call. This CDR3 contains 14 residues. Germline V lookup: CDR1 MDHEN, CDR2 SYDVKM. The CDR3 here is CTSTTQRTNYGYTF. CDR3 sequence (DNA): TGTACCAGCACCACCCAACGGACTAACTATGGCTACACCTTC.

The chain combines TRBV7-3 with TRBJ1-2; 7 bases agree with TRBD1. CDR1 and CDR2 (germline): SGHTA, FQGTGA. The junction had 7 bases not matched to a gene; V was cut back by 1 base and J by 5 bases. The CDR3 covers 15 residues. This chain's CDR3 is CASSLKQGDGYGYTF. CDR3 DNA sequence: TGTGCCAGCAGCTTAAAGCAGGGGGACGGTTATGGCTACACCTTC.

This clonotype was seen many times. The chain carries TRBV29-1 and TRBJ2-7; D remains unclear. From germline, CDR1 is SQVTM and CDR2 ANQGSEA. V was shortened by 3 bases and J by 3 bases, with 9 bases between the two germline ends. The CDR3 loop spans 12 amino acids. CDR3 sequence reads: CSVEGGDYEQYF. DNA for the CDR3: TGCAGCGTTGAGGGCGGTGACTACGAGCAGTACTTC.

In its sample, this clonotype was seen many times. V and J are TRBV28 and TRBJ1-1, with a weak D call TRBD1 (5 bases). Germline V gene sequence: CDR1 MDHEN, CDR2 SYDVKM. V lost 2 bases and J 6 bases, leaving 22 bases between the germline ends. The CDR3 is 17 amino acids. The CDR3 loop is CASSLPLRRQGWAEAFF. The CDR3 bases are TGTGCCAGCAGTTTACCCCTTCGCAGGCAGGGTTGGGCTGAAGCTTTCTTT.

This chain links TRBV9 with TRBJ2-2, with a weak D call TRBD2 (6 bases). The CDR3 sequence is 16 residues long. Germline V CDR1 and CDR2: SGDLS, YYNGEE. The germline V and J ends were trimmed by 0 bases and 7 bases, with 16 bases remaining between them. The CDR3 sequence is CASSVGNSGWDGELFF. The CDR3 region has the DNA TGTGCCAGCAGCGTAGGAAATAGCGGTTGGGACGGGGAGCTGTTTTTT.

The chain employs TRBV12-3 or TRBV12-4 and TRBJ2-1, with 8 nucleotides matching TRBD2. CDR3 size: 18 residues. J was trimmed by 5 bases and V by 5 bases; bases with no gene match: 17. In DNA form, the CDR3 reads TGTGCCAGCAGTACCGGGGGGGCGGGGCTAGGAGATAACAATGAGCAGTTCTTC. Its translation: CASSTGGAGLGDNNEQFF.

This clonotype was observed many times. This sequence joins TRBV11-2 and TRBJ2-5; TRBD2 agrees at 8 bases. CDR3 length: 14 amino acids. V trimming: 0 bases; J trimming: 6 bases; junction bases outside the gene matches: 3. CDR1 and CDR2 (germline): SGHAT, FQNNGV. The CDR3 bases are TGTGCCAGCAGCTTAGACGGCGGGAGGCAGACCCAGTACTTC. Translation gives CASSLDGGRQTQYF.

This clonotype has just one count. This rearrangement joins TRBV15 to TRBJ2-3, with D perhaps matching TRBD1 (6 bases). The germline gives CDR1 LNHNV, CDR2 YYDKDF (reference sequence). V was pared by 0 bases and J by 5 bases, with 12 bases between. CDR3 length equals 15 residues. As DNA, the CDR3 is TGTGCCACCAGCAGAGATCCGGCCAGGGGAGATACGCAGTATTTT. This codes for CATSRDPARGDTQYF. Together with reference TRBV15 and TRBJ2-3, the CDR3 gives the full variable domain: DAMVIQNPRYQVTQFGKPVTLSCSQTLNHNVMYWYQQKSSQAPKLLFHYYDKDFNNEADTPDNFQSRRPNTSFCFLDIRSPGLGDTAMYLCATSRDPARGDTQYFGPGTRLTVL.

The CDR3 DNA sequence: TGTGCCAGCAGCGGCATTCACCCGGGGACTGAAGCTTTCTTT. It codes for CASSGIHPGTEAFF. This chain uses TRBV9 with TRBJ1-1; D uncertain. V lost 3 bases and J 5 bases, leaving 14 bases between the germline ends. The CDR3 is 14 amino acids. The germline V gene encodes CDR1 SGDLS and CDR2 YYNGEE. The full variable domain, in which reference TRBV9 and TRBJ1-1 provide the parts outside the CDR3, is DSGVTQTPKHLITATGQRVTLRCSPRSGDLSVYWYQQSLDQGLQFLIQYYNGEERAKGNILERFSAQQFPDLHSELNLSSLELGDSALYFCASSGIHPGTEAFFGQGTRLTVV.

At least ten counts were recorded for this clonotype. This sequence joins TRBV3-1 and TRBJ1-6; D gene ambiguous. Trimming shortened V by 5 bases and J by 6 bases, and 17 bases separated the two germline ends. From germline, CDR1 is LGHDT and CDR2 YNNKEL (reference sequence). CDR3 length: 16 residues. CDR3 residues: CASSSTALTANSPLHF. The DNA of the CDR3 is TGTGCCAGCAGCTCGACCGCTCTCACCGCTAATTCACCCCTCCACTTT.

The genes are TRBV6-1 and TRBJ1-3, with D perhaps TRBD1 (6 bases). V dropped 5 bases and J dropped 2 bases, with 10 bases sitting between them. The CDR3 loop spans 14 amino acids. Germline CDR1 is MNHNS and CDR2 is SASEGT. Here the CDR3 DNA reads TGTGCCAGCAGTCGAGGGACAACTGGAAACACCATATATTTT. Its translation: CASSRGTTGNTIYF.

This clonotype has more than one count but fewer than ten. The rearrangement links TRBV5-6 to TRBJ2-4; the D is unclear. In germline, CDR1 is SGHDT, CDR2 YYEEEE. V was pared by 4 bases and J by 2 bases, with 10 bases between. The CDR3 has 14 amino acids. The CDR3 DNA follows: TGTGCCAGCAGCCCGGCCCTGACCAAAAACATTCAGTACTTC. Protein sequence: CASSPALTKNIQYF.

This clonotype was counted only a few times. The chain carries TRBV5-1 and TRBJ2-1; TRBD1 matches at 8 bases. The CDR3 is made up of 16 amino acids. Germline V gene data show CDR1 as SGHRS and CDR2 as YFSETQ. Trimming removed 3 bases from V and 4 bases from J; junction bases left unmatched: 9. Written as DNA, the CDR3 is TGCGCCAGCAGCTCTGGGGGCAGGGGGCTTTACAATGAGCAGTTCTTC. Translating it yields CASSSGGRGLYNEQFF.

This clonotype showed up many times. The chain links TRBV7-8 to TRBJ1-2, with TRBD1 as a possible D gene (5 bases). CDR1 is SGHVS, CDR2 FQNEAQ, per germline. The CDR3 has 13 residues. V gave up 5 bases and J gave up 5 bases, with 12 bases separating them. The CDR3 loop is CASSQTETYGYTF. CDR3 DNA: TGTGCCAGCAGCCAGACAGAAACTTATGGCTACACCTTC.

At least ten counts were recorded for this clonotype. V gene TRBV7-8 combines with J gene TRBJ2-7; D may be TRBD1 or TRBD2 (5 bases each). The CDR3 length is 17 residues. Trimming left V 1 base short and J 2 bases short, with 18 bases between. Germline V CDR1 and CDR2: SGHVS, FQNEAQ. CDR3 residues: CASSLGGSAAETYEQYF. The CDR3 bases are TGTGCCAGCAGCTTAGGGGGGTCGGCAGCGGAAACCTACGAGCAGTACTTC.

There are many counts of this clonotype. This chain uses TRBV6-1 with TRBJ1-1, with a possible D match to TRBD1 (6 bases). The V end lost 5 bases, the J end lost 5 bases, and 18 bases lay between the germline ends. The CDR3 spans 15 residues. The germline V gene has CDR1 MNHNS and CDR2 SASEGT. The CDR3: CASSRSQGGGTEAFF. CDR3 coding DNA: TGTGCCAGCAGTCGATCACAGGGAGGGGGGACTGAAGCTTTCTTT.

This clonotype was recorded at least ten times. At one end, the junction sequence differs from germline, possibly due to a read error. V is TRBV5-8 and J is TRBJ2-7, with 7 bases aligning to TRBD1. Germline CDR1 is SGHTS and CDR2 is YDEGEE. This CDR3 is 16 amino acids long. CDR3 sequence reads: CASSLADRAFSYEQHF. The CDR3 bases are TGTGCCAGCAGCTTGGCCGACAGGGCCTTCTCCTACGAGCAGCACTTC.